This TCR beta chain comes out of a study of blood T cell repertoires in COVID-19. Measured with immunoSEQ multiplex PCR; TCRdb has only the in-frame clones, and not every one. The data contain 150,000 to 200,000 clones, about 81% of them seen just once; the ten biggest clones take up about a tenth. This clone turned up a few times. CDR1 and CDR2 (germline): SGHVS, FQNEAQ. This CDR3 comprises 14 residues. Trimming at V came to 5 bases and at J to 8 bases, leaving 8 bases not matched to a gene. The chain is built from TRBV7-8 and TRBJ1-4, with TRBD1 matching 7 bases. This TCR came from a human donor in a cohort sampled during active COVID-19. Sequencing used peripheral blood. The CDR3 DNA reads as TGTGCCAGCAGCCAGGGGGAGGGAGAGGAAAAACTGTTTTTT. Translation gives CASSQGEGEEKLFF. Combining the CDR3 with reference TRBV7-8 and TRBJ1-4 gives the whole variable domain GAGVSQSPRYKVAKRGQDVALRCDPISGHVSLFWYQQALGQGPEFLTYFQNEAQLDKSGLPSDRFFAERPEGSVSTLKIQRTQQEDSAVYLCASSQGEGEEKLFFGSGTQLSVL.